The 25 T cell receptor beta chains below all came from one sample that was sequenced in a study of circulating CD8 cells and anti-PD-1 response in melanoma. TCR libraries were prepared from 15 ng of total RNA with the QIAseq Immune Repertoire TCR panel. TCRdb reprocessed the reads with MiXCR, giving one entry per CDR3 protein. The profile shows almost 450 distinct CDR3 sequences, over 9.5% of them singletons. Sorting of live CD3+CD8+TCRalphabeta+ cells by PD-1 and/or TIGIT gave four subsets. The sample here was CD8+ T cells from PBMCs, taken at baseline or after one month of anti-PD-1 therapy (not recorded which). The receptors originated from a human donor with melanoma.

This clonotype is judged medium-sized (0.01 to 0.1%). The V and J genes are TRBV24-1 and TRBJ2-7; 7 bases line up with TRBD2. Germline lookup yields CDR1 KGHDR and CDR2 SFDVKD. CDR3 length: 13 residues. CDR3 in DNA: TGTTTGGGGGGGGAGGCGGGAGCCTACGAGCAGTACTTC. This gives the protein CLGGEAGAYEQYF.

A remark on this clonotype: This may arise from a read error, as a much more abundant clone is one base away. This chain links TRBV29-1 with TRBJ2-1, with D possibly called TRBD1 or TRBD2 (6 bases each). Germline V gene data show CDR1 as SQVTM and CDR2 as ANQGSEA. There are 13 residues in the CDR3. The chain's CDR3 is CSVGAGEDNGQFF. CDR3 nucleotides: TGCAGTGTTGGGGCAGGGGAGGACAATGGGCAGTTCTTC.

In this sample, this clonotype turned up a few times. This chain connects TRBV28 to TRBJ1-1, with TRBD1 as a possible D gene (6 bases). V was trimmed by 10 bases and J by 1 base, leaving 22 bases between them. The CDR3 extends over 16 amino acids. Looked up from germline, CDR1 is MDHEN and CDR2 is SYDVKM. For the CDR3, the DNA is TGTGCCACCTCCCGGACAGTCCACTTCCAGAACACTGAAGCTTTCTTT. This translates into CATSRTVHFQNTEAFF.

On this clonotype itself: Given a far larger clone just one base away, this is likely a sequencing read error. No conserved phenylalanine or tryptophan ends this CDR3, so it is likely a read error. The chain links TRBV7-3 to TRBJ2-7; D is uncertain. CDR3 size: 13 residues. Per germline, CDR1 SGHTA and CDR2 FQGTGA. V lost 4 bases, J lost 3 bases, and 10 bases lay in between. CDR3 DNA sequence: TGTGCCAGCAGCTCTGGACCGCACTACGAGCAGTACCTC. The encoded protein is CASSSGPHYEQYL.

In this sample, this clonotype is medium-sized (0.01 to 0.1%). The chain links TRBV20-1 to TRBJ2-1; a weak D match, TRBD2 (7 bases). Per germline, CDR1 DFQATT and CDR2 SNEGSKA (reference sequence). Trimming removed 5 bases at V and 1 base at J, with 18 bases between. The CDR3 contains 16 residues. In nucleotides, the CDR3 is TGCAGTGCTGAGGGAGGGGGTTTGCGGTCCTACAATGAGCAGTTCTTC. It encodes CSAEGGGLRSYNEQFF.

By share, this clonotype ranks as medium-sized. The chain links TRBV29-1 to TRBJ2-7; possibly TRBD1 for D (6 bases). Germline V gene sequence: CDR1 SQVTM, CDR2 ANQGSEA. The CDR3 runs 15 residues. DNA of the CDR3: TGCAGTGTAGGGGGTGTCCAAGATGCACCCTACGAGCAGTACTTC. Translation: CSVGGVQDAPYEQYF.

The chain uses TRBV7-8 and TRBJ2-1; 9 bases match TRBD2. Germline assignment: CDR1 SGHVS and CDR2 FQNEAQ. With V trimmed by 2 bases and J by 6 bases, 2 bases remained unmatched. The CDR3 covers 14 residues. CDR3: CASSLSLAGNEQFF. CDR3 bases: TGTGCCAGCAGCTTATCACTAGCGGGCAATGAGCAGTTCTTC.

By its share, this clonotype is large. V gene TRBV28 combines with J gene TRBJ1-5; a weak D match, TRBD1 (6 bases). Trimming took off 2 bases at V and 7 bases at J, with 12 bases between the two ends. Germline loops: CDR1 MDHEN, CDR2 SYDVKM. This CDR3 has 14 amino acids. CDR3 DNA: TGTGCCAGCAGTTTACGGGGGGCACGCCAGCCCCAGCATTTT. Translating it yields CASSLRGARQPQHF.

This clonotype is large by share. The chain joins TRBV28 to TRBJ1-1; D remains ambiguous. This CDR3 contains 14 residues. CDR1 is MDHEN, CDR2 SYDVKM, per germline. Trimming shortened V by 6 bases and J by 3 bases, and 14 bases separated the two germline ends. The CDR3 DNA reads TGTGCCAGCAGGGAGGACCTCGGGGACACTGAAGCTTTCTTT. Protein: CASREDLGDTEAFF.

By frequency in the sample, this clonotype is medium-sized. The rearrangement uses TRBV20-1 and TRBJ2-1; 8 nucleotides align to TRBD2. Germline V gene data show CDR1 as DFQATT and CDR2 as SNEGSKA (reference sequence). V gave up 3 bases and J gave up 9 bases; unmatched junction bases: 16. The CDR3 has 16 residues. CDR3 region: CSARAPGTSRTPEQFF. The CDR3 DNA is TGCAGTGCTAGGGCCCCAGGGACTAGTCGAACTCCTGAGCAGTTCTTC.

The CDR3 DNA follows: TGTGCCAGCAGCCGACTAGCGCTTTCAGCAGATACGCAGTTCTTC. Translating gives CASSRLALSADTQFF. The rearrangement joins TRBV7-3 to TRBJ2-1, with 8 bases fitting TRBD2. This CDR3 comprises 15 residues. CDR1 is SGHTA, CDR2 FQGTGA, per germline. With V trimmed by 5 bases and J by 12 bases, 15 bases remained unmatched. Looking up the rest from reference TRBV7-3 and TRBJ2-1 gives the full variable domain: GAGVSQTPSNKVTEKGKYVELRCDPISGHTALYWYRQSLGQGPEFLIYFQGTGAADDSGLPNDRFFAVRPEGSVSTLKIQRTERGDSAVYLCASSRLALSADTQFFGPGTRLTVL.

As concerns this clonotype: This may stem from a read error, because a much larger clone lies one nucleotide away. The chain couples TRBV10-2 to TRBJ2-1; maybe TRBD2 (6 bases). V lost 0 bases and J 0 bases, leaving 6 bases between the germline ends. Per the germline V gene, CDR1 is WSHSY and CDR2 is SAAADI. The CDR3 is 15 amino acids. The CDR3 here is CASSESGGSYNEQFF. CDR3 DNA sequence: TGCGCCAGCAGTGAGTCGGGGGGCTCCTACAATGAGCAGTTCTTC.

This clonotype is large. The genes are TRBV6-5 and TRBJ1-1, with 7 bases aligning to TRBD1. This CDR3 has 14 amino acids. V lost 3 bases, J lost 6 bases, and 7 bases stayed unmatched. Germline V gives CDR1 MNHEY, CDR2 SVGAGI. This chain's CDR3 is CASSYGGQRAEAFF. CDR3 sequence (DNA): TGTGCCAGCAGTTATGGGGGACAGAGGGCTGAAGCTTTCTTT.

This clonotype is classed as large (0.1 to 1%). CDR3 loop: CASSSRQPFYGYTF. CDR3 sequence (DNA): TGTGCCAGCAGCTCCCGACAGCCATTCTATGGCTACACCTTC. The chain couples TRBV7-3 to TRBJ1-2; maybe TRBD1 (5 bases). The CDR3 consists of 14 residues. The V end was cut by 4 bases, the J end by 4 bases, with 13 bases between. Germline values: CDR1 SGHTA, CDR2 FQGTGA.

By frequency in the sample, this clonotype is medium-sized. The V call is TRBV7-2, the J call TRBJ1-2, with unresolved D. The CDR3 covers 13 residues. V lost 0 bases to trimming and J lost 8 bases, with 10 bases between them. Germline lookup yields CDR1 SGHTA and CDR2 FQGNSA. The CDR3 sequence is CASSLALRGGYTF. The CDR3 DNA follows: TGTGCCAGCAGCTTAGCGCTTCGGGGAGGCTACACCTTC.

The J gene is TRBJ2-5, the V gene TRBV20-1; 7 bases line up with TRBD2. V trimming: 7 bases; J trimming: 4 bases; junction bases outside the gene matches: 15. CDR3 length: 15 amino acids. Germline V gene lookup returns CDR1 DFQATT and CDR2 SNEGSKA (reference sequence). The CDR3 reads CSGERTRWGRETQYF. In DNA, the CDR3 is TGCAGTGGGGAAAGGACTAGGTGGGGACGAGAGACCCAGTACTTC.

The rearrangement uses TRBV24-1 and TRBJ2-2; D remains unclear. CDR3 length: 15 residues. The V end was cut by 8 bases, the J end by 2 bases, with 14 bases between. Germline-derived CDR1 and CDR2 are KGHDR and SFDVKD. The CDR3 here is CATIPSGVNTGELFF. Here the CDR3 DNA reads TGTGCCACCATCCCTTCTGGGGTCAACACCGGGGAGCTGTTTTTT.

This clonotype is medium-sized (0.01 to 0.1%). The V call is TRBV7-2, the J call TRBJ2-7; 12 positions agree with TRBD2. This CDR3 is 14 amino acids long. V was pared by 5 bases and J by 4 bases, with 3 bases of the junction left unmatched. Germline V gene lookup returns CDR1 SGHTA and CDR2 FQGNSA. CDR3 sequence reads: CASSTSGRRYEQYF. CDR3 nucleotide sequence: TGTGCCAGCAGCACTAGCGGGAGGAGGTACGAGCAGTACTTC.

This clonotype is judged medium-sized. J is TRBJ2-7 and V is TRBV7-6, with a tentative D call TRBD2 (5 bases). CDR1 and CDR2 from the germline V gene are SGHVS and FNYEAQ. This CDR3 spans 15 amino acids. V lost 1 base, J lost 4 bases, and 14 bases lay in between. The CDR3 region has the DNA TGTGCCAGCAGCTTAGGAGGGTCGGACCTGTACGAGCAGTACTTC. It codes for CASSLGGSDLYEQYF.

By proportion, this clonotype is medium-sized (0.01 to 0.1%). The chain is built from TRBV20-1 and TRBJ1-4, with TRBD1 matching 12 bases. Trimming at V came to 0 bases and at J to 12 bases, leaving 5 bases not matched to a gene. CDR3 length: 14 amino acids. The V gene's germline CDR1 is DFQATT and CDR2 SNEGSKA (reference sequence). CDR3 coding DNA: TGCAGTGCTAGAGATAGGGACAGGGGGCTGGAACTGTTTTTT. Its translation is CSARDRDRGLELFF.

This clonotype is termed medium-sized. With a much larger clone just one base away, this may be a read error. The V gene is TRBV19, the J gene TRBJ2-6, with D maybe TRBD1 (5 bases). Germline-derived CDR1 and CDR2 are LNHDA and SQIVND (reference sequence). CDR3 length: 16 amino acids. CDR3 amino acids: CASSQLSSAGANVLSF. For the CDR3, the DNA is TGTGCCAGTAGTCAGCTCTCGTCGGCTGGGGCCAACGTCCTGTCTTTC.

This clonotype has only a few counts. This may be a read error: a much more frequent sequence differs by one nucleotide. The chain is built from TRBV30 and TRBJ2-3; the match to TRBD2 covers 9 bases. The CDR3 spans 13 residues. In germline, CDR1 is GTSNPN, CDR2 SVGIG (reference sequence). J was trimmed by 2 bases and V by 6 bases; bases with no gene match: 3. CDR3 coding DNA: TGTGCCTGTCTAGCGGGGAACACAGATACGCAGTATTTT. It translates to CACLAGNTDTQYF.

This clonotype qualifies as medium-sized. The chain carries TRBV20-1 and TRBJ2-7; D perhaps matches TRBD2 (6 bases). Between the trimmed V and J ends, which lost 5 bases and 4 bases, there was a span of 15 bases. The V gene's germline CDR1 is DFQATT and CDR2 SNEGSKA (reference sequence). CDR3 size: 13 residues. The CDR3 is CSAQSPAGYEQYF. CDR3 nucleotides: TGCAGTGCTCAGAGTCCCGCGGGGTACGAGCAGTACTTC.

This clonotype is classed as large (0.1 to 1%). The chain has TRBV28 and TRBJ1-1; D gene unclear. V shed 2 bases and J shed 1 base, with 2 bases lying between them. The CDR3 contains 12 residues. Germline V CDR1 and CDR2: MDHEN, SYDVKM. The CDR3 nucleotides are TGTGCCAGCAGTTTAGGGAACACTGAAGCTTTCTTT. Translated: CASSLGNTEAFF.

Note on this clonotype: A junction end diverges from the germline sequence, so it may reflect a read error. The chain employs TRBV28 and TRBJ2-5; 10 bases align to TRBD1. This CDR3 region has 19 residues. Germline V CDR1 and CDR2: MDHEN, SYDVKM. The CDR3 bases are TGTGCCAGTAGTCCCGGACAGGGGGTGGAGGGCTCTGTCCAAGAGACTCAGTACTTC. Translating it yields CASSPGQGVEGSVQETQYF.